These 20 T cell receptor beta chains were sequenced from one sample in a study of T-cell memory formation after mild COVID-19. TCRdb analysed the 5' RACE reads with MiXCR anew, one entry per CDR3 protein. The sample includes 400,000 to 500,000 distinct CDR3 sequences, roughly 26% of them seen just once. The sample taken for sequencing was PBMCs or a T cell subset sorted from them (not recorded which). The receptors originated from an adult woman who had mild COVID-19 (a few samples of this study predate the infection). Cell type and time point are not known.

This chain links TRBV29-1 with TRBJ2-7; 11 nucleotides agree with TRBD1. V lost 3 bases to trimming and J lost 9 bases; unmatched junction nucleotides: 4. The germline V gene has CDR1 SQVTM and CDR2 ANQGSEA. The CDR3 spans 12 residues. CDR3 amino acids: CSVDGTGGTQYF. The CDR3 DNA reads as TGCAGCGTTGACGGGACAGGGGGTACGCAGTACTTC.

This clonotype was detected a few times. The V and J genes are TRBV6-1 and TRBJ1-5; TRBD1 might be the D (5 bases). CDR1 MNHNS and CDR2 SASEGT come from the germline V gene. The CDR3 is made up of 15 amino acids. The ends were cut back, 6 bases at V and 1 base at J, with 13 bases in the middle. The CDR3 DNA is TGTGCCAGCAGCAGGGACGGGGTGAGCAATCAGCCCCAGCATTTT. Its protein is CASSRDGVSNQPQHF.

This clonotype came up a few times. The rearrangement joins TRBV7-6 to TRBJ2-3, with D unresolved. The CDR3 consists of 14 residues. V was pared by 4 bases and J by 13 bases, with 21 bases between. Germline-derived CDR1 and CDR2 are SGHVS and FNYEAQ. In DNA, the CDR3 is TGTGCCAGCAGCTCCTCAGTCGGGTCCCCTCTGAAGTATTTT. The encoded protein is CASSSSVGSPLKYF.

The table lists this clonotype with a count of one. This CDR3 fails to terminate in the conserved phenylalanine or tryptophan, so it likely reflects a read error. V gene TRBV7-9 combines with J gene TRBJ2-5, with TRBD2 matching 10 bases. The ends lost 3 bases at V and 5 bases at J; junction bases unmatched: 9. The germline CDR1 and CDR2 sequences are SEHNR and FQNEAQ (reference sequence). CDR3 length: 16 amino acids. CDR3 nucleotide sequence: TGTGCCAGCAGCTTTATTCAGCGGGGGGGCGAGGAGACCCAGTACCTC. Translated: CASSFIQRGGEETQYL.

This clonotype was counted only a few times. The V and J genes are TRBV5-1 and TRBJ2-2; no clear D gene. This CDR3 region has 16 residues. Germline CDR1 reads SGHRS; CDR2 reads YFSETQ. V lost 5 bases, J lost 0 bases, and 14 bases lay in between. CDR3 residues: CASSQLPPANTGELFF. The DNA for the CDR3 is TGCGCCAGCAGTCAGTTACCACCTGCGAACACCGGGGAGCTGTTTTTT. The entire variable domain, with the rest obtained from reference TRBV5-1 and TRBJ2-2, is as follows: KAGVTQTPRYLIKTRGQQVTLSCSPISGHRSVSWYQQTPGQGLQFLFEYFSETQRNKGNFPGRFSGRQFSNSRSEMNVSTLELGDSALYLCASSQLPPANTGELFFGEGSRLTVL.

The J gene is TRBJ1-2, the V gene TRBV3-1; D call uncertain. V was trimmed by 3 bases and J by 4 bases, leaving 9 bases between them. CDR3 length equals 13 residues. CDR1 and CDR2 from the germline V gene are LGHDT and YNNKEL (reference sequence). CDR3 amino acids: CASSHPRSYGYTF. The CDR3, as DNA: TGTGCCAGCAGCCATCCGAGGTCCTATGGCTACACCTTC.

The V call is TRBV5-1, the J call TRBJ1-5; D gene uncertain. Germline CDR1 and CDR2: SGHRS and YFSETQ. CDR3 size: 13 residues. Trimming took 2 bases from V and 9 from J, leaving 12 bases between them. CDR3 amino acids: CASSLMGLPPQHF. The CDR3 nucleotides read TGCGCCAGCAGCTTAATGGGGTTGCCGCCCCAGCATTTT.

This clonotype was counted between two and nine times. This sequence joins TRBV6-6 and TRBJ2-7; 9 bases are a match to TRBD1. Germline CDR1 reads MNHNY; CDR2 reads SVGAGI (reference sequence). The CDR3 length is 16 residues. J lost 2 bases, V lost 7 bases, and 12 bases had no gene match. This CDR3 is CASNPPDRTGAYEQYF. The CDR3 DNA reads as TGTGCCAGCAACCCACCCGACCGGACAGGGGCCTACGAGCAGTACTTC.

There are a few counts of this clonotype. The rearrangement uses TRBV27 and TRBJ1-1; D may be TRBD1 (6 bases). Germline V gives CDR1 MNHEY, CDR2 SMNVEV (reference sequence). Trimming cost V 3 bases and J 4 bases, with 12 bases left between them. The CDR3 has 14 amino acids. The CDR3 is CASSFLQGGTEAFF. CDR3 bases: TGTGCCAGCAGTTTCTTACAGGGAGGCACTGAAGCTTTCTTT.

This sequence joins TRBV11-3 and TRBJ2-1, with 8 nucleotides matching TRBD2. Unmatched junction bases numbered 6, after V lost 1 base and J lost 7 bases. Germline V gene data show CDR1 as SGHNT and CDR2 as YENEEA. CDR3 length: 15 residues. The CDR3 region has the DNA TGTGCCAGCAGCTTAGGGAGCGGGAGTAGGAATGAGCAGTTCTTC. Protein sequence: CASSLGSGSRNEQFF.

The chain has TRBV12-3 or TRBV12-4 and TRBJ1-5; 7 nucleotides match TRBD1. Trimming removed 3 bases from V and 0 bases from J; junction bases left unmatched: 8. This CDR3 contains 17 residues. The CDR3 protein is CASSFAQGRYSNQPQHF. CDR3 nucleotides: TGTGCCAGCAGTTTCGCACAGGGGCGATATAGCAATCAGCCCCAGCATTTT.

The CDR3 protein is CASRRGLQETQYF. Written as DNA, the CDR3 is TGTGCCAGCAGAAGGGGGCTTCAAGAGACCCAGTACTTC. The chain carries TRBV7-9 and TRBJ2-5; 7 bases agree with TRBD1. This CDR3 comprises 13 residues. Germline V lookup: CDR1 SEHNR, CDR2 FQNEAQ (reference sequence). Trimming cost V 6 bases and J 2 bases; bases outside gene matches: 3.

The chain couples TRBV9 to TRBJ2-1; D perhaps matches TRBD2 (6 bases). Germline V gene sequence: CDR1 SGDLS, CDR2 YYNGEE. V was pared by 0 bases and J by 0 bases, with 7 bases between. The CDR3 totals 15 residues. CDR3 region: CASSVGRGSYNEQFF. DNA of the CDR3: TGTGCCAGCAGCGTAGGGCGGGGCTCCTACAATGAGCAGTTCTTC.

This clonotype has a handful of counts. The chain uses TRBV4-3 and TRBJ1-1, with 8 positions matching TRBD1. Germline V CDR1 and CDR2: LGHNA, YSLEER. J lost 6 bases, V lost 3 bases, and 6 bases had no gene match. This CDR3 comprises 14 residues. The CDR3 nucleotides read TGCGCCAGCAGCCACGTGGACAGGGAGGCTGAAGCTTTCTTT. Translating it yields CASSHVDREAEAFF.

The CDR3 sequence: CASSLGRLALETQYF. Written as DNA, the CDR3 is TGTGCCAGCAGCTTAGGACGACTAGCTTTGGAGACCCAGTACTTC. J is TRBJ2-5 and V is TRBV7-9; 7 bases fit TRBD2. Germline loops: CDR1 SEHNR, CDR2 FQNEAQ (reference sequence). CDR3 length equals 15 residues. V was clipped by 1 base and J by 5 bases; unmatched bases: 7. Based on the CDR3 plus reference TRBV7-9 and TRBJ2-5, the full variable domain is DTGVSQNPRHKITKRGQNVTFRCDPISEHNRLYWYRQTLGQGPEFLTYFQNEAQLEKSRLLSDRFSAERPKGSFSTLEIQRTEQGDSAMYLCASSLGRLALETQYFGPGTRLLVL.

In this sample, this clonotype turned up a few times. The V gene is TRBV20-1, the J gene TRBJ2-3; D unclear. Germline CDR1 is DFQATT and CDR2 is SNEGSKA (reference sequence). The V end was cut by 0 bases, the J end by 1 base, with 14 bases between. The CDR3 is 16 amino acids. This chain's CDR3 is CSARDPFLVRTDTQYF. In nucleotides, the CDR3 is TGCAGTGCTAGAGATCCCTTTTTGGTCCGCACAGATACGCAGTATTTT.

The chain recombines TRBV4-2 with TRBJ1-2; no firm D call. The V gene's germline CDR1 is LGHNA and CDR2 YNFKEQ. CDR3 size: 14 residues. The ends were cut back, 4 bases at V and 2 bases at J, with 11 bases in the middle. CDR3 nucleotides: TGTGCCAGCAGCCGCTACCTAGGGAACTATGGCTACACCTTC. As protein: CASSRYLGNYGYTF.

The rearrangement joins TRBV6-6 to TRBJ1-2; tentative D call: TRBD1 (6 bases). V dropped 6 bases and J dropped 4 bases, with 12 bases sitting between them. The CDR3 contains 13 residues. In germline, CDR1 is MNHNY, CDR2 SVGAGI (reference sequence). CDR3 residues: CASSQTDSYGYTF. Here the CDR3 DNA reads TGTGCCAGCAGCCAAACGGACAGCTATGGCTACACCTTC.

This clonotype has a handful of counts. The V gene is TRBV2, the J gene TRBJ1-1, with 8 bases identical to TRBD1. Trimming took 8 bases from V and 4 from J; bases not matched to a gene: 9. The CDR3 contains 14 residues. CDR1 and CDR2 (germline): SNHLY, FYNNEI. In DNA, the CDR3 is TGTGCCAGCGGCTGGACAGGGTCTAGCACTGAAGCTTTCTTT. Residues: CASGWTGSSTEAFF. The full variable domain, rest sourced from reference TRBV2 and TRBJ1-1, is EPEVTQTPSHQVTQMGQEVILRCVPISNHLYFYWYRQILGQKVEFLVSFYNNEISEKSEIFDDQFSVERPDGSNFTLKIRSTKLEDSAMYFCASGWTGSSTEAFFGQGTRLTVV.

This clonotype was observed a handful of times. As DNA, the CDR3 is TGTGCCAGCAGCACCTCCGGGGAGACTGAAGCTTTCTTT. Its translation: CASSTSGETEAFF. The rearrangement joins TRBV6-5 to TRBJ1-1; D gene ambiguous. Between the trimmed V and J ends, which lost 6 bases and 5 bases, there was a span of 13 bases. The germline V gene has CDR1 MNHEY and CDR2 SVGAGI. CDR3 size: 13 residues.